These T cell receptor beta chains were read from a single sample in a study of T-cell memory formation after mild COVID-19. TCRdb used MiXCR to reprocess the 5' RACE reads, holding one entry per CDR3 protein. Of some 450,000 distinct CDR3 sequences listed, about a sixth were seen once; the top ten hold about 22%. Sequencing used PBMCs or a T cell subset sorted from them (not recorded which). These receptors all come from a man younger than 35 who had mild COVID-19 (a few samples of this study predate the infection). Cell type and time point are not known. Each CDR3 is given with its conserved first and last residue. A D gene is named only where the DNA matches it firmly. Size values are once, few and many counts, or a class for expanded clones, and some rows have none.

j_call,clone_size,v_call,d_call,cdr3_aa,cdr3_nt
TRBJ1-1,few,TRBV5-4,NA,CASSRPFLKQGTEAFF,TGTGCCAGCAGCCGTCCTTTTTTAAAACAGGGTACTGAAGCTTTCTTT
TRBJ1-2,NA,TRBV7-2,TRBD1,CASRPSTGGAGYGYTF,TGTGCCAGCAGACCATCGACAGGGGGCGCAGGCTATGGCTACACCTTC
TRBJ2-1,few,TRBV11-3,NA,CASSLAGRDEQFF,TGTGCCAGCAGCTTAGCGGGGCGAGATGAGCAGTTCTTC
TRBJ2-1,few,TRBV27,NA,CASTQDYSYNEQFF,TGTGCCAGCACACAGGACTACTCCTACAATGAGCAGTTCTTC
TRBJ1-1,few,TRBV10-1,NA,CASSDGPKNTEAFF,TGCGCCAGCAGTGACGGCCCGAAGAACACTGAAGCTTTCTTT
TRBJ2-2,NA,TRBV7-2,TRBD1,CASRLGTVLGELFF,TGTGCCAGCAGACTGGGGACAGTCCTCGGGGAGCTGTTTTTT
TRBJ1-5,NA,TRBV4-3,NA,CASSQTVYQPQHF,TGCGCCAGCAGCCAGACAGTTTATCAGCCCCAGCATTTT
TRBJ2-1,few,TRBV6-5,NA,CASSYSSQGPAEQFF,TGTGCCAGCAGTTACTCCTCTCAGGGGCCGGCTGAGCAGTTCTTC
TRBJ2-1,few,TRBV7-9,NA,CASSFGLDGNEQFF,TGTGCCAGCAGCTTCGGTCTAGACGGCAATGAGCAGTTCTTC
TRBJ2-1,NA,TRBV14,TRBD2,CASSQGGIPGLAGNEQFF,TGTGCCAGCAGCCAAGGGGGGATACCGGGACTAGCGGGAAATGAGCAGTTCTTC
TRBJ2-3,NA,TRBV9,TRBD2,CASSATSQPDTQYF,TGTGCCAGCAGCGCGACTAGCCAGCCAGATACGCAGTATTTT
TRBJ1-3,few,TRBV5-5,NA,CASSPHPSSGNTIYF,TGTGCCAGCAGCCCCCACCCGAGCTCTGGAAACACCATATATTTT
TRBJ2-5,NA,TRBV5-1,TRBD2,CASSLAKFVTSGKETQYF,TGCGCCAGCAGCTTGGCCAAGTTTGTCACTAGCGGGAAAGAGACCCAGTACTTC
TRBJ2-3,many,TRBV18,NA,CASSVTGTDTQYF,TGTGCCAGCTCAGTTACGGGCACAGATACGCAGTATTTT
TRBJ1-2,NA,TRBV7-8,NA,CASSPARGYGYTF,TGTGCCAGCAGCCCAGCTAGGGGTTATGGCTACACCTTC
TRBJ1-5,NA,TRBV7-9,NA,CASSLGGVRQPQHF,TGTGCCAGCAGCTTAGGCGGGGTGAGACAGCCCCAGCATTTT
TRBJ1-6,NA,TRBV4-1,TRBD1,CASSQRTGAGSPLHF,TGCGCCAGCAGCCAACGGACAGGGGCGGGCTCACCCCTCCACTTT
TRBJ1-1,NA,TRBV5-1,TRBD1,CASSPGTGGWAEAFF,TGCGCCAGCAGCCCCGGGACAGGGGGCTGGGCTGAAGCTTTCTTT
TRBJ2-1,NA,TRBV10-1,TRBD1,CASSPWTGPKYNEQFF,TGCGCCAGCAGCCCATGGACAGGGCCAAAATACAATGAGCAGTTCTTC
TRBJ2-7,few,TRBV5-1,NA,CASSLEGARFYEQYF,TGCGCCAGCAGCTTGGAAGGGGCCAGGTTCTACGAGCAGTACTTC
TRBJ1-3,few,TRBV6-5,NA,CASSPDGNTIYF,TGTGCCAGCAGCCCTGATGGAAACACCATATATTTT
TRBJ1-5,few,TRBV27,NA,CASSFLNQPQHF,TGTGCCAGCAGTTTCCTAAATCAGCCCCAGCATTTT
TRBJ2-2,NA,TRBV28,TRBD1,CASSSGQIFYNTGELFF,TGTGCCAGCAGCTCGGGACAGATTTTTTATAACACCGGGGAGCTGTTTTTT
TRBJ2-3,few,TRBV7-2,TRBD2,CASSLKSPSGALTDTQYF,TGTGCCAGCAGCTTAAAGTCCCCCAGCGGGGCCCTCACGGATACGCAGTATTTT
TRBJ1-5,many,TRBV7-9,NA,CASSLTGFQPQHF,TGTGCCAGCAGCCTTACAGGGTTTCAGCCCCAGCATTTT
TRBJ2-1,NA,TRBV3-1,TRBD1,CASSQQPGGLYNEQFF,TGTGCCAGCAGCCAACAACCAGGGGGCCTATACAATGAGCAGTTCTTC
TRBJ2-4,few,TRBV5-1,NA,CASSLDLTDQYF,TGCGCCAGCAGCTTGGACCTGACAGACCAGTACTTC
TRBJ2-2,NA,TRBV4-1,TRBD2,CASSPGLAGGPDTGELFF,TGCGCCAGCAGCCCGGGACTAGCGGGGGGGCCGGACACCGGGGAGCTGTTTTTT
TRBJ2-1,many,TRBV5-1,NA,CASSLTGDPNNEQFF,TGCGCCAGCAGCTTGACAGGCGACCCTAACAATGAGCAGTTCTTC
TRBJ1-1,NA,TRBV18,NA,CASSPSGYGTEAFF,TGTGCCAGCTCACCATCAGGGTATGGTACTGAAGCTTTCTTT
TRBJ2-5,NA,TRBV7-8,TRBD1,CASSRSGDRGGETQYF,TGTGCCAGCAGCCGATCCGGGGACAGGGGAGGAGAGACCCAGTACTTC
TRBJ2-7,once,TRBV3-1,NA,CASSQDIGGRYEQYF,TGTGCCAGCAGCCAAGATATCGGGGGGCGATACGAGCAGTACTTC
TRBJ2-6,NA,TRBV3-1,NA,CASSQGGTPGANVLTF,TGTGCCAGCAGCCAGGGCGGGACGCCTGGGGCCAACGTCCTGACTTTC
TRBJ2-2,few,TRBV4-3,NA,CASSPIGGATGELFF,TGCGCCAGCAGCCCCATCGGGGGAGCCACCGGGGAGCTGTTTTTT
TRBJ1-1,few,TRBV7-2,NA,CASSFWGGGTEAFF,TGTGCCAGCAGCTTCTGGGGTGGCGGCACTGAAGCTTTCTTT
TRBJ1-1,NA,TRBV3-1,NA,CASSQLWPPNTEAFF,TGTGCCAGCAGCCAACTCTGGCCCCCGAACACTGAAGCTTTCTTT
TRBJ1-1,few,TRBV20-1,TRBD1,CSPSTGSNTEAFF,TGCAGTCCCTCGACAGGGTCGAACACTGAAGCTTTCTTT
TRBJ1-1,once,TRBV6-6,NA,CASSYHTGLSEAFF,TGTGCCAGCAGTTACCATACGGGACTCTCTGAAGCTTTCTTT
TRBJ2-5,few,TRBV5-5,NA,CASSLGQPETQYF,TGTGCCAGCAGCTTGGGACAACCGGAGACCCAGTACTTC
TRBJ1-2,NA,TRBV6-5,TRBD1,CASSRGQGHGYTF,TGTGCCAGCAGTAGGGGACAGGGCCATGGCTACACCTTC
TRBJ2-5,NA,TRBV10-3,NA,CAISESGTLLESQYF,TGTGCCATCAGTGAGTCTGGGACCCTGCTCGAGAGCCAGTACTTC
TRBJ2-1,few,TRBV6-2/TRBV6-3,TRBD2,CASSYSILTGGLNEQFF,TGTGCCAGCAGTTACTCGATTTTGACGGGGGGACTTAATGAGCAGTTCTTC
TRBJ2-3,NA,TRBV24-1,NA,CATGPRGSTDTQYF,TGTGCCACCGGGCCGAGGGGGAGCACAGATACGCAGTATTTT
TRBJ2-2,NA,TRBV20-1,NA,CSASGGLAGELFF,TGCAGTGCTAGCGGGGGGCTGGCCGGGGAGCTGTTTTTT
TRBJ2-7,few,TRBV12-3/TRBV12-4,NA,CASSLNPGREQYF,TGTGCCAGCAGTTTAAATCCGGGTCGGGAGCAGTACTTC
TRBJ2-3,NA,TRBV3-1,TRBD2,CASSQDPAGVSDTQYF,TGTGCCAGCAGCCAAGATCCCGCGGGGGTATCAGATACGCAGTATTTT
TRBJ2-7,NA,TRBV7-9,TRBD1,CASSLAGQPPRYF,TGTGCCAGCAGCTTAGCGGGACAGCCACCACGGTACTTC
TRBJ1-3,few,TRBV7-6,NA,CASSSRREGNTIYF,TGTGCCAGCAGCTCCCGACGTGAGGGAAACACCATATATTTT
TRBJ2-2,NA,TRBV5-5,TRBD2,CASSPPGLAGSRELFF,TGTGCCAGCAGCCCGCCGGGACTAGCGGGGTCCAGGGAGCTGTTTTTT